Listed below are T cell receptor beta chains from one sample, sequenced in a study of blood T cells in healthy people across ages. A single record per CDR3 protein comes from TCRdb applying MiXCR to the 5' RACE reads. The sample consists of 780,000 or so distinct CDR3 sequences, 20% to 25% of them appearing once. A further study also used this sample, focusing on T cells of mothers and their children.

Sequenced material: blood. The receptors stem from a boy aged 5-17 years in good health. The CDR3 runs from the conserved cysteine through the conserved F or W. A D gene is named only where the DNA matches it firmly. Some rows have no size entry. The others give once, few or many, or a class for an expanded clone.

>TRBV29-1|-|TRBJ1-3|-
TGCAGCGTCCCCGAGGTAGCTGACTCTGGAAACACCATATATTTT
CSVPEVADSGNTIYF
>TRBV7-2|-|TRBJ2-5|TRBD1
TGTGCCAGCAGCTTCAGACAGGGGGCCACACGGAGCCAAGAGACCCAGTACTTC
CASSFRQGATRSQETQYF
>TRBV4-3|-|TRBJ2-5|TRBD2
TGCGCCAGCAGCCAATATCTAGCGGGACAAGAGACCCAGTACTTC
CASSQYLAGQETQYF
>TRBV4-3|few|TRBJ1-1|TRBD1
TGCGCCAGCAGACCAAACTCCGGGACAGGGGGCTTTCAAGCTTTCTTT
CASRPNSGTGGFQAFF
>TRBV6-2/TRBV6-3|few|TRBJ1-5|-
TGTGCCAGCAGTTACTACAGCAGCGGACCCCAGCATTTT
CASSYYSSGPQHF
>TRBV12-3/TRBV12-4|many|TRBJ2-5|-
TGTGCCAGCAGCTCTGGTGGGGGCGAGACCCAGTACTTC
CASSSGGGETQYF
>TRBV5-1|-|TRBJ1-6|-
TGCGCCAGCAGAGAGGACACCATTTCACCCCTCCACTTT
CASREDTISPLHF
>TRBV15|-|TRBJ2-1|TRBD2
TGTGCCACCAGCAGAGATCGTACGGGGGGGCTCAATGAGCAGTTCTTC
CATSRDRTGGLNEQFF
>TRBV12-3/TRBV12-4|few|TRBJ2-4|-
TGTGCCAGCAGTTTCTGGGGGCACATTCAGTACTTC
CASSFWGHIQYF
>TRBV9|-|TRBJ2-5|-
TGTGCCAGCAGCCCCAGGGCTCAGGGTGGAGAGACCCAGCACTTC
CASSPRAQGGETQHF
>TRBV5-1|-|TRBJ2-4|TRBD2
TGCGCCAGCAGCTTTGGACTAGCGGGACCCCGGGACATTCAGTACTTC
CASSFGLAGPRDIQYF